This T cell receptor beta chain was retrieved from a study of OX40 agonist ivuxolimab in advanced cancers. At the level of the study: Patients were dosed intravenously with ivuxolimab at 0.01 to 10 mg/kg every 2 weeks. Patients were over 65% male with ages about 20 to 79, mean roughly 64. Study-wide results and caveats: In the expanded peripheral T cells, antigen specificity was never determined.

With baseline, cycle 4 day 1, and cycle 7 day 1 as timepoints, blood was sampled. Data came from immunoSEQ multiplex PCR; TCRdb stores just in-frame clones and leaves some out. The table lists 74,000 or so clones, about 85% of them singletons. This CDR3 comprises 19 residues. Trimming took 0 bases from V and 1 from J, leaving 21 bases between them. Germline CDR1 and CDR2: LGHNA and YSLEER. Comments on this clone: What it binds is not known.

The source was CD4+ or CD8+ T cells sorted from blood, collected in a trial of the OX40 agonist ivuxolimab. The J gene is TRBJ1-1, the V gene TRBV4-3; possible D gene TRBD1, 5 bases. The TCR was taken from an adult with an advanced solid tumor such as melanoma, head and neck, liver or kidney cancer. The CDR3 DNA reads TGCGCCAGCAGCCAAGATTGGCAGGGACCCTACCCTCCGAACACTGAAGCTTTCTTT. This codes for CASSQDWQGPYPPNTEAFF.